This entry lists 21 T cell receptor beta chains sequenced from one sample in a study of T cells in Graves' hyperthyroidism and ophthalmopathy. Amplification targeted TCR beta CDR3 regions from RNA transcripts. Using the HTBI primer set, a first-round RT-PCR was run on the TCR CDR3. TCRdb reprocessed the multiplex PCR reads with MiXCR, giving one entry per CDR3 protein. The table lists 380,000 or so distinct CDR3 sequences, approximately 15% of them singletons, with about 22% in the top ten. Sequencing used blood. The receptors shown here come from a woman aged 30 to 39 with Graves' hyperthyroidism.

This clonotype was seen repeatedly, ten times or more. This chain connects TRBV24-1 to TRBJ2-5, with D possibly TRBD2 on 6 matching bases. The CDR3 runs to 14 residues. Germline V lookup: CDR1 KGHDR, CDR2 SFDVKD. V was clipped by 10 bases and J by 3 bases, with 17 bases between them. The DNA for the CDR3 is TGTGCCACAGCCGACTCCGGGACTGAAGAGACCCAGTACTTC. Its protein is CATADSGTEETQYF.

This clonotype was seen at least ten times. This rearrangement joins TRBV20-1 to TRBJ2-7; 10 nucleotides agree with TRBD2. Losses at the gene ends were 3 bases for V and 2 bases for J; bases not matched to a gene: 4. The CDR3 contains 14 residues. The germline CDR1 and CDR2 sequences are DFQATT and SNEGSKA (reference sequence). The CDR3 spells CSASSGRPPYEQYF. In DNA, the CDR3 is TGCAGTGCTAGTAGCGGGAGGCCACCCTACGAGCAGTACTTC.

This clonotype was detected only a few times. J is TRBJ2-2 and V is TRBV4-2, with TRBD1 as a possible D gene (6 bases). Germline-derived CDR1 and CDR2 are LGHNA and YNFKEQ. This CDR3 region has 17 residues. The germline V and J ends were trimmed by 1 base and 5 bases, with 17 bases remaining between them. CDR3: CASSQGKRGIATGELFF. The DNA for the CDR3 is TGTGCCAGCAGCCAAGGGAAGAGGGGGATAGCGACCGGGGAGCTGTTTTTT.

The gene calls are TRBV9 and TRBJ1-6; D is possibly TRBD1 (5 bases). The CDR3 contains 15 residues. Trimming removed 4 bases from V and 7 bases from J, with 15 bases in between. Germline assignment: CDR1 SGDLS and CDR2 YYNGEE. The CDR3 DNA is TGTGCCAGCAGCAGACCGGGACCGGCGAATTCACCCCTCCACTTT. As protein: CASSRPGPANSPLHF. Based on the CDR3 plus reference TRBV9 and TRBJ1-6, the full variable domain is DSGVTQTPKHLITATGQRVTLRCSPRSGDLSVYWYQQSLDQGLQFLIQYYNGEERAKGNILERFSAQQFPDLHSELNLSSLELGDSALYFCASSRPGPANSPLHFGNGTRLTVT.

This CDR3 is CATNPGDFNTGELFF. The DNA of the CDR3 is TGTGCCACCAACCCAGGGGACTTTAACACCGGGGAGCTGTTTTTT. This chain uses TRBV15 with TRBJ2-2; D assignment may be TRBD1 or TRBD2 (6 bases each). Germline V CDR1 and CDR2: LNHNV, YYDKDF (reference sequence). The V and J ends lost 7 bases and 2 bases respectively, with 14 bases between them. The CDR3 covers 15 residues.

The rearrangement links TRBV3-1 to TRBJ1-1, with D possibly TRBD1 on 6 matching bases. Trimming removed 3 bases from V and 4 bases from J, with 21 bases in between. Germline loops: CDR1 LGHDT, CDR2 YNNKEL (reference sequence). The CDR3 is 17 residues long. The CDR3 coding sequence is TGTGCCAGCAGCCACCCCCGTCCCGGAGGGGGGAGCACTGAAGCTTTCTTT. Its translation: CASSHPRPGGGSTEAFF.

The V and J genes are TRBV6-1 and TRBJ2-6; possible D gene TRBD1, 7 bases. CDR1 is MNHNS, CDR2 SASEGT, per germline. There are 18 residues in the CDR3. Trimming left V 6 bases short and J 2 bases short, with 20 bases between. CDR3 protein: CASRSGLEGAPGANVLTF. The CDR3 DNA reads as TGTGCCAGCAGATCGGGGTTGGAGGGGGCGCCTGGGGCCAACGTCCTGACTTTC.

This chain connects TRBV20-1 to TRBJ2-1, with 9 bases aligning to TRBD1. Germline loops: CDR1 DFQATT, CDR2 SNEGSKA (reference sequence). The CDR3 length is 15 residues. J gave up 12 bases and V 3 bases, and 15 bases lay outside the gene matches. CDR3 coding DNA: TGCAGTGCTAGTTACACGGGACAGGGTTTTGCGGGGCAGTTCTTC. Translation gives CSASYTGQGFAGQFF.

This clonotype came up many times. The rearrangement links TRBV27 to TRBJ1-2, with 9 positions matching TRBD1. This CDR3 is 17 amino acids long. The germline gives CDR1 MNHEY, CDR2 SMNVEV (reference sequence). V was clipped by 3 bases and J by 2 bases; unmatched bases: 10. CDR3 sequence (DNA): TGTGCCAGCAGTTTTAACCGTTGGACAGGGGACAACTATGGCTACACCTTC. It encodes CASSFNRWTGDNYGYTF.

This clonotype appeared a few times. The chain uses TRBV20-1 and TRBJ2-1; D is ambiguous. CDR3 length: 14 amino acids. Germline CDR1 is DFQATT and CDR2 is SNEGSKA (reference sequence). V shed 1 base and J shed 4 bases, with 11 bases lying between them. CDR3 coding DNA: TGCAGTGCTAGAGTGCTGGGATCATACAATGAGCAGTTCTTC. This codes for CSARVLGSYNEQFF.

This clonotype appeared many times. The V gene is TRBV6-1, the J gene TRBJ2-1, with 14 bases that match TRBD2. Germline loops: CDR1 MNHNS, CDR2 SASEGT. V lost 6 bases and J lost 1; bases outside the gene matches: 8. This CDR3 contains 18 residues. The CDR3 loop is CASRSGLAGARSYNEQFF. The CDR3 DNA is TGTGCCAGCAGATCGGGACTAGCGGGAGCAAGGTCCTACAATGAGCAGTTCTTC.

This clonotype occurred many times. This chain links TRBV6-5 with TRBJ1-2; a possible D gene is TRBD1 (5 bases). The germline V and J ends were trimmed by 2 bases and 7 bases, with 14 bases remaining between them. The CDR3 extends over 14 amino acids. Germline V lookup: CDR1 MNHEY, CDR2 SVGAGI. DNA of the CDR3: TGTGCCAGCAGTTACAAACCCCCGGACACTGGCTACACCTTC. Its protein product is CASSYKPPDTGYTF.

This clonotype occurred many times. The rearrangement uses TRBV10-3 and TRBJ2-7; D uncertain. V lost 7 bases and J 3 bases, leaving 19 bases between the germline ends. Germline lookup yields CDR1 ENHRY and CDR2 SYGVKD. The CDR3 totals 15 residues. DNA of the CDR3: TGTGCCATCACCTCACTCTCCCCCTGGGACTACGAGCAGTACTTC. It translates to CAITSLSPWDYEQYF.

The J gene is TRBJ2-6, the V gene TRBV12-3 or TRBV12-4; D uncertain. CDR3 length: 14 amino acids. V gave up 8 bases and J gave up 0 bases, with 8 bases separating them. In DNA, the CDR3 is TGTGCCAGCGGCCCGGACTCTGGGGCCAACGTCCTGACTTTC. It encodes CASGPDSGANVLTF.

In this sample, this clonotype turned up many times. The V call is TRBV12-3 or TRBV12-4, the J call TRBJ2-1; 8 bases are a match to TRBD2. The CDR3 runs 14 residues. J was trimmed by 6 bases and V by 5 bases; bases with no gene match: 6. Here the CDR3 reads CASSIGTRSNEQFF. CDR3 bases: TGTGCCAGCAGTATCGGGACTAGGAGCAATGAGCAGTTCTTC.

Ten or more counts support this clonotype. V usage is TRBV3-1 and J usage is TRBJ2-5; 9 positions match TRBD1. Germline trimming cut 1 base from V and 5 bases from J; bases unmatched to any gene: 8. The CDR3 is 16 residues long. Germline V lookup: CDR1 LGHDT, CDR2 YNNKEL (reference sequence). CDR3 in amino acids: CASSQAGTGMGETQYF. CDR3 sequence (DNA): TGTGCCAGCAGCCAAGCCGGGACAGGGATGGGGGAGACCCAGTACTTC.

This clonotype showed up just a few times. The V call is TRBV7-9, the J call TRBJ2-5; no firm D call. Trimming took off 1 base at V and 5 bases at J, with 5 bases between the two ends. Germline V gene data show CDR1 as SEHNR and CDR2 as FQNEAQ (reference sequence). This CDR3 region has 12 residues. CDR3: CASSLVTETQYF. CDR3 in DNA: TGTGCCAGCAGCTTAGTTACGGAGACCCAGTACTTC.

This clonotype was seen ten or more times. This chain links TRBV27 with TRBJ2-1; perhaps TRBD2 as D (6 bases). The germline gives CDR1 MNHEY, CDR2 SMNVEV (reference sequence). Trimming cost V 8 bases and J 5 bases, with 16 bases left between them. The CDR3 is 14 amino acids. The CDR3 region has the DNA TGTGCCAGCCGGATCGGGAGAAACAACAATGAGCAGTTCTTC. It is translated as CASRIGRNNNEQFF.

This clonotype was found a few times. The chain uses TRBV20-1 and TRBJ2-3; 7 bases line up with TRBD1. Germline lookup yields CDR1 DFQATT and CDR2 SNEGSKA (reference sequence). The J segment lost 0 bases and the V segment lost 5 bases, leaving 8 bases of the junction unmatched. This CDR3 is 15 amino acids long. As DNA, the CDR3 is TGCAGTGCTCCAATAGGGGGACAGAGCACAGATACGCAGTATTTT. Protein product: CSAPIGGQSTDTQYF.

This clonotype was seen only a few times. V gene TRBV6-1 combines with J gene TRBJ2-3; D uncertain. Trimming pared 7 bases from V and 4 bases from J, leaving 18 bases between. Germline assignment: CDR1 MNHNS and CDR2 SASEGT. The CDR3 runs to 15 residues. CDR3 DNA: TGTGCCAGCAACCCCGCGTTCGGGTGGCCAGATACGCAGTATTTT. It is translated as CASNPAFGWPDTQYF.

The V and J genes are TRBV20-1 and TRBJ1-2; 7 nucleotides match TRBD1. CDR3 size: 13 residues. CDR1 DFQATT and CDR2 SNEGSKA come from the germline V gene (reference sequence). Trimming at V came to 6 bases and at J to 2 bases, leaving 6 bases not matched to a gene. CDR3 coding DNA: TGCAGTGCGCGTCAACAGGGGAACTATGGCTACACCTTC. This sequence encodes CSARQQGNYGYTF.